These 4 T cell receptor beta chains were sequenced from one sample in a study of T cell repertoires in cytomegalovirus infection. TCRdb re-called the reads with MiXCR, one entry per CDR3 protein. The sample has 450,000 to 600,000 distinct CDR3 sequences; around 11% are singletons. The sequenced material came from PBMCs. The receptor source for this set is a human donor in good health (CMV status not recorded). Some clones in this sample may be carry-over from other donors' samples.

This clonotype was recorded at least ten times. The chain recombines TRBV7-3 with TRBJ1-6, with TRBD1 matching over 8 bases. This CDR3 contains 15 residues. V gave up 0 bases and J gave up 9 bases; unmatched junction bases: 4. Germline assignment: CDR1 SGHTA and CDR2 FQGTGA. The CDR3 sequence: CASSLTGQESSPLHF. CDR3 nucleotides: TGTGCCAGCAGCTTAACGGGACAGGAGAGTTCACCCCTCCACTTT.

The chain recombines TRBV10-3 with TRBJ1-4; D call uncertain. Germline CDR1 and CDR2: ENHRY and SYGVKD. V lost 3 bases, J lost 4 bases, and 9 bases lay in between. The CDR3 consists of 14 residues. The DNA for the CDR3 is TGTGCCATCAGTGAAAAAGGACTTAATGAAAAACTGTTTTTT. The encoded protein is CAISEKGLNEKLFF.

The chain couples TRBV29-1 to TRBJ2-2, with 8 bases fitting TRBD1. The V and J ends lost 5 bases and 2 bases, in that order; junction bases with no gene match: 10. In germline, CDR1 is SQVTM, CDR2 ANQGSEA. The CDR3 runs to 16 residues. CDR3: CSVKGQASSNTGELFF. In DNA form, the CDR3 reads TGCAGCGTTAAGGGACAGGCCTCATCCAACACCGGGGAGCTGTTTTTT.

CDR3 DNA: TGTGCCAGCAGCTTAGAATGGACAGGGGGTAACTCACCCCTCCACTTT. Its protein is CASSLEWTGGNSPLHF. J is TRBJ1-6 and V is TRBV11-2; TRBD1 matches 10 bases. V shed 0 bases and J 10 bases; nucleotides not matched to a gene: 6. The CDR3 runs 16 residues. Germline V CDR1 and CDR2: SGHAT, FQNNGV.